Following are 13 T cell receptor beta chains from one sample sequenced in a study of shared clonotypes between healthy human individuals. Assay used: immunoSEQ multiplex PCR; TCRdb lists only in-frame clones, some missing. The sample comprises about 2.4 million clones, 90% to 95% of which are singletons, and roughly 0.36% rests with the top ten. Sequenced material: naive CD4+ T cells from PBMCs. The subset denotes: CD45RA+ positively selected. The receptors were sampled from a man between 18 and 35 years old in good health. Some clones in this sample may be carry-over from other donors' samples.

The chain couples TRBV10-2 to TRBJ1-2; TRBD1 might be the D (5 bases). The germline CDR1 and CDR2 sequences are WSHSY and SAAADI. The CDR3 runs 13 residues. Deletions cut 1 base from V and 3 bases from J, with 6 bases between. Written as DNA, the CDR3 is TGCGCCAGCAGTGAGTTAGGGGACTATGGCTACACCTTC. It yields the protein CASSELGDYGYTF.

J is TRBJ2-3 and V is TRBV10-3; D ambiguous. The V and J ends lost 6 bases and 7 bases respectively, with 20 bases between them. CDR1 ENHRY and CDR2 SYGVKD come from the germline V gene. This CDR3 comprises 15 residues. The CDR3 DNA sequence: TGTGCCATCAGGAATGTGCGTGCTGCAGGAAATACGCAGTATTTT. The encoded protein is CAIRNVRAAGNTQYF.

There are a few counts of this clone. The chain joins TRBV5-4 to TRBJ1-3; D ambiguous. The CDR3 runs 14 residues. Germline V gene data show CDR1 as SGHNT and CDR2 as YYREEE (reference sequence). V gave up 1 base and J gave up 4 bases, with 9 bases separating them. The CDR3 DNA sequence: TGTGCCAGCAGCTTGTTGGGTTTCGGAAACACCATATATTTT. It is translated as CASSLLGFGNTIYF.

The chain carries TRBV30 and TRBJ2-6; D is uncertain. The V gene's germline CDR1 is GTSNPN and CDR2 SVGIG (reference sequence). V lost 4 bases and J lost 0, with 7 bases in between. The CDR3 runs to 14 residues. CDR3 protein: CAWKADSGANVLTF. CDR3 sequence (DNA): TGTGCCTGGAAAGCCGACTCTGGGGCCAACGTCCTGACTTTC.

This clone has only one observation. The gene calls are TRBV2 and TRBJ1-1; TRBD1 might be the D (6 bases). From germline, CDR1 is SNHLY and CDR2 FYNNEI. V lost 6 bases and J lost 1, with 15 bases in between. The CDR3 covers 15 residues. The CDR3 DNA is TGTGCCAGCAGGGCCCGCGGGGGCGGGAACACTGAAGCTTTCTTT. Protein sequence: CASRARGGGNTEAFF.

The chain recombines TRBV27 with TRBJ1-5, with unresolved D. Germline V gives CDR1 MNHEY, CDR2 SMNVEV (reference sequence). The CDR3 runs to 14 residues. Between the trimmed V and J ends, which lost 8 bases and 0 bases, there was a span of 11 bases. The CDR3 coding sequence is TGTGCCAGCGGGAAGACCATTAGCAATCAGCCCCAGCATTTT. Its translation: CASGKTISNQPQHF.

The CDR3: CASSSGPRDTQYF. The CDR3 DNA follows: TGCGCCAGCAGCTCCGGCCCGAGGGATACGCAGTATTTT. This chain links TRBV5-1 with TRBJ2-3; D remains ambiguous. CDR3 size: 13 residues. The germline CDR1 and CDR2 sequences are SGHRS and YFSETQ. Between the trimmed V and J ends, which lost 3 bases and 6 bases, there was a span of 11 bases.

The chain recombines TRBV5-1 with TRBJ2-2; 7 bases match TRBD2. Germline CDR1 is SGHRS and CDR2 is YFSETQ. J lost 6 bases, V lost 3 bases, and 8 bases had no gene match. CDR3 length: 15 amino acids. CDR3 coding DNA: TGCGCCAGCAGCTGGCGGGAGTTTACCCCCGGGGAGCTGTTTTTT. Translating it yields CASSWREFTPGELFF. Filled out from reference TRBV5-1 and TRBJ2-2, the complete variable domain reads KAGVTQTPRYLIKTRGQQVTLSCSPISGHRSVSWYQQTPGQGLQFLFEYFSETQRNKGNFPGRFSGRQFSNSRSEMNVSTLELGDSALYLCASSWREFTPGELFFGEGSRLTVL.

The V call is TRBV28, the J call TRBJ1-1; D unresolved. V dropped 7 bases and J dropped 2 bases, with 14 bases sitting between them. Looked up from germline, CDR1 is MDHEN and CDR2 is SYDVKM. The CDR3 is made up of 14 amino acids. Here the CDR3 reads CASTTLSLNTEAFF. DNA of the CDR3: TGTGCCAGCACAACCTTAAGTCTCAACACTGAAGCTTTCTTT. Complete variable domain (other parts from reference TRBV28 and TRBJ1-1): DVKVTQSSRYLVKRTGEKVFLECVQDMDHENMFWYRQDPGLGLRLIYFSYDVKMKEKGDIPEGYSVSREKKERFSLILESASTNQTSMYLCASTTLSLNTEAFFGQGTRLTVV.

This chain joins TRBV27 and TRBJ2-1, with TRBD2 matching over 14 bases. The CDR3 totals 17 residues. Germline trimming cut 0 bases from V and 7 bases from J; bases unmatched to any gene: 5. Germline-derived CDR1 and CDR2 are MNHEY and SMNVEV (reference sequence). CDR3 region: CASSLSKGTSGRNEQFF. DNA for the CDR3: TGTGCCAGCAGTTTATCGAAAGGGACTAGCGGGAGAAATGAGCAGTTCTTC.

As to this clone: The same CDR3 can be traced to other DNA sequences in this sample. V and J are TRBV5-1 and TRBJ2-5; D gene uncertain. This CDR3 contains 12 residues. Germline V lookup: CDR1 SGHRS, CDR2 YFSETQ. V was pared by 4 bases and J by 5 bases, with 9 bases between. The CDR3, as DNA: TGCGCCAGCAGCCAAGGCATGGAGACCCAGTACTTC. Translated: CASSQGMETQYF.

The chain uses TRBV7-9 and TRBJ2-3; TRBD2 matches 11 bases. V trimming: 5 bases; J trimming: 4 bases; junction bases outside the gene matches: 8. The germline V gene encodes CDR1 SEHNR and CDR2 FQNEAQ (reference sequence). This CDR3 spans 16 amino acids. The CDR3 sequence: CASSKRLAGRADTQYF. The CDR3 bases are TGTGCCAGCAGCAAGCGACTAGCGGGGAGGGCAGATACGCAGTATTTT.

The CDR3 is CAISVGYGYTF. DNA for the CDR3: TGTGCCATCAGTGTGGGGTATGGCTACACCTTC. The V gene is TRBV10-3, the J gene TRBJ1-2; no definite D call. Trimming left V 4 bases short and J 5 bases short, with 5 bases between. The length of the CDR3 is 11 residues. Germline V lookup: CDR1 ENHRY, CDR2 SYGVKD.